The 11 T cell receptor beta chains in this list originate from one sample, sequenced in a study of T-cell memory formation after mild COVID-19. TCRdb redid the calling of the 5' RACE reads with MiXCR, one entry per CDR3 protein. The sample includes tens of thousands of distinct CDR3 sequences, about a sixth of them seen just once. Sequences were obtained from PBMCs or a T cell subset sorted from them (not recorded which). The receptors derive from an adult woman who had mild COVID-19 (a few samples of this study predate the infection). Cell type and time point are not known.

This clonotype has only a few counts. This chain uses TRBV12-3 or TRBV12-4 with TRBJ2-3; TRBD1 might be the D (6 bases). V lost 3 bases to trimming and J lost 2 bases, with 9 bases between them. This CDR3 contains 14 residues. The CDR3 coding sequence is TGTGCCAGCAGTTTGGGACATTACACAGATACGCAGTATTTT. Translated: CASSLGHYTDTQYF.

The chain joins TRBV2 to TRBJ1-2; 9 bases are shared with TRBD1. This CDR3 comprises 15 residues. V shed 2 bases, J shed 6 bases, and the junction held 7 bases outside the gene matches. Germline CDR1 and CDR2: SNHLY and FYNNEI. The CDR3 here is CASSEKATGGHGYTF. The CDR3 DNA reads as TGTGCCAGCAGTGAAAAAGCTACAGGGGGCCATGGCTACACCTTC.

The chain carries TRBV20-1 and TRBJ2-7; the match to TRBD2 covers 7 bases. The CDR3 covers 12 residues. Trimming cost V 5 bases and J 7 bases; bases outside gene matches: 8. The germline CDR1 and CDR2 sequences are DFQATT and SNEGSKA (reference sequence). CDR3 DNA sequence: TGCAGTGCTCGGCGGGAGTTTGGGGAGCAGTACTTC. As protein: CSARREFGEQYF.

This clonotype was picked up a small number of times. The CDR3 reads CASSLEVIGGDEQFF. The CDR3 nucleotides are TGTGCCAGCAGCTTAGAAGTTATAGGGGGCGACGAGCAGTTCTTC. The chain uses TRBV7-2 and TRBJ2-1, with 7 bases fitting TRBD1. The length of the CDR3 is 15 residues. The V gene's germline CDR1 is SGHTA and CDR2 FQGNSA. V trimming: 1 base; J trimming: 10 bases; junction bases outside the gene matches: 10.

V usage is TRBV11-2 and J usage is TRBJ2-1, with D unresolved. Germline lookup yields CDR1 SGHAT and CDR2 FQNNGV. The CDR3 runs 15 residues. V was cut by 2 bases and J by 4 bases, with 12 bases left in between. The DNA of the CDR3 is TGTGCCAGCAGCTTACCACGGACCGGGTACAATGAGCAGTTCTTC. Its translation is CASSLPRTGYNEQFF.

This clonotype occurred many times. The genes are TRBV12-3 or TRBV12-4 and TRBJ2-1, with D uncertain. CDR3 length: 12 amino acids. V lost 5 bases and J 9 bases, leaving 11 bases between the germline ends. The CDR3 coding sequence is TGTGCCAGCAGTCCAGGCTTCGGTGAGCAGTTCTTC. Its translation is CASSPGFGEQFF.

The chain has TRBV6-5 and TRBJ1-1, with unresolved D. The CDR3 is made up of 14 amino acids. CDR1 is MNHEY, CDR2 SVGAGI, per germline. Deletions cut 5 bases from V and 7 bases from J, with 17 bases between. The CDR3 loop reads CASSLLMGGREAFF. The CDR3 nucleotides read TGTGCCAGCAGTCTACTCATGGGAGGCCGTGAAGCTTTCTTT.

This chain connects TRBV4-1 to TRBJ2-7; the D is unclear. Germline V lookup: CDR1 MGHRA, CDR2 YSYEKL. The CDR3 has 13 amino acids. V lost 5 bases to trimming and J lost 3 bases, with 11 bases between them. The DNA of the CDR3 is TGCGCCAGCAGCTATGACTTAGGCTACGAGCAGTACTTC. Translating it yields CASSYDLGYEQYF.

The rearrangement joins TRBV11-2 to TRBJ2-7; D possibly corresponds to TRBD1 (5 bases). With 0 bases removed from V and 0 bases from J, the gap between germline ends came to 15 bases. Germline V gives CDR1 SGHAT, CDR2 FQNNGV. The length of the CDR3 is 17 residues. The CDR3 loop reads CASSLDSWGGFSYEQYF. CDR3 sequence (DNA): TGTGCCAGCAGCTTAGATTCTTGGGGCGGCTTCTCCTACGAGCAGTACTTC.

This chain uses TRBV20-1 with TRBJ2-1; TRBD1 agrees at 7 bases. The CDR3 spans 13 residues. Germline V lookup: CDR1 DFQATT, CDR2 SNEGSKA (reference sequence). The ends lost 4 bases at V and 9 bases at J; junction bases unmatched: 9. The CDR3 is CSAKGGSAVEQFF. In DNA, the CDR3 is TGCAGTGCTAAAGGGGGCTCGGCCGTTGAGCAGTTCTTC.

V and J are TRBV11-2 and TRBJ2-7, with D unclear. The ends were cut back, 7 bases at V and 5 bases at J, with 18 bases in the middle. The CDR3 has 14 amino acids. CDR1 and CDR2 (germline): SGHAT, FQNNGV. The CDR3: CASTFAGLRDEQYF. CDR3 bases: TGTGCCAGCACCTTCGCCGGTCTCCGGGACGAGCAGTACTTC.